This is a list of T cell receptor beta chains from one sample in a study of blood T cell repertoires in COVID-19. Sequenced by immunoSEQ multiplex PCR; TCRdb stores in-frame clones only, minus some. The sample yields some 130,000 clones, around 89% seen once. Source material: peripheral blood. The receptors come from a man between 50 and 59 years old with acute or convalescent COVID-19. Each CDR3 is given with its conserved first and last residue. Each record gives: J gene, D gene, clone size, V gene, CDR3 length, CDR3 protein, CDR3 DNA. D genes are given only for firm matches. Size is stated for part of the rows, as once, few or many counts, or as a class when the clone is expanded.

J gene: TRBJ1-1
D gene: TRBD1
clone size: once
V gene: TRBV28
CDR3 length: 12
CDR3 protein: CASRQGLTEAFF
CDR3 DNA: TGTGCCAGCAGACAGGGGCTCACTGAAGCTTTCTTT

J gene: TRBJ1-1
D gene: .
clone size: .
V gene: TRBV20-1
CDR3 length: 12
CDR3 protein: CSASFRGVEAFF
CDR3 DNA: TGCAGTGCTAGTTTCCGGGGGGTTGAAGCTTTCTTT

J gene: TRBJ1-1
D gene: .
clone size: once
V gene: TRBV5-1
CDR3 length: 16
CDR3 protein: CASSSRTVGENTEAFF
CDR3 DNA: TGCGCCAGCAGCTCCCGGACAGTGGGGGAGAACACTGAAGCTTTCTTT

J gene: TRBJ1-6
D gene: TRBD1
clone size: .
V gene: TRBV7-2
CDR3 length: 16
CDR3 protein: CASSLGGTGQNSPLHF
CDR3 DNA: TGTGCCAGCAGCTTAGGAGGGACAGGTCAGAATTCACCCCTCCACTTT

J gene: TRBJ2-7
D gene: TRBD1
clone size: .
V gene: TRBV6-5
CDR3 length: 15
CDR3 protein: CASSPGTGGLYEQYF
CDR3 DNA: TGTGCCAGTAGCCCGGGGACAGGGGGACTTTACGAGCAGTACTTC

J gene: TRBJ2-2
D gene: .
clone size: .
V gene: TRBV5-1
CDR3 length: 16
CDR3 protein: CASSLVRSSGTGELFF
CDR3 DNA: TGCGCCAGCAGCTTGGTGCGGTCTTCGGGCACCGGGGAGCTGTTTTTT

J gene: TRBJ2-1
D gene: .
clone size: few
V gene: TRBV7-2
CDR3 length: 14
CDR3 protein: CASSGMDSSNEQFF
CDR3 DNA: TGTGCCAGCAGCGGAATGGACAGCTCCAATGAGCAGTTCTTC

J gene: TRBJ1-2
D gene: .
clone size: .
V gene: TRBV30
CDR3 length: 12
CDR3 protein: CAWSVQRGGYTF
CDR3 DNA: TGTGCCTGGAGTGTACAAAGGGGCGGCTACACCTTC

J gene: TRBJ1-2
D gene: .
clone size: .
V gene: TRBV5-1
CDR3 length: 15
CDR3 protein: CASSLEWGQGNGYTF
CDR3 DNA: TGCGCCAGCAGCTTGGAATGGGGCCAGGGCAATGGCTACACCTTC

J gene: TRBJ1-5
D gene: .
clone size: .
V gene: TRBV19
CDR3 length: 15
CDR3 protein: CASDPHTGYNQPQHF
CDR3 DNA: TGTGCCAGCGACCCACATACAGGTTACAATCAGCCCCAGCATTTT

J gene: TRBJ1-3
D gene: .
clone size: .
V gene: TRBV5-6
CDR3 length: 16
CDR3 protein: CASSLVAGNYGNTIYF
CDR3 DNA: TGTGCCAGCAGCTTGGTAGCAGGGAACTATGGAAACACCATATATTTT

J gene: TRBJ2-7
D gene: TRBD2
clone size: .
V gene: TRBV10-3
CDR3 length: 15
CDR3 protein: CAIKGSSGRAYEQYF
CDR3 DNA: TGTGCCATCAAGGGTAGTAGCGGGAGGGCCTACGAGCAGTACTTC

J gene: TRBJ1-2
D gene: .
clone size: .
V gene: TRBV28
CDR3 length: 16
CDR3 protein: CASLPQGRFPYGSYTF
CDR3 DNA: TGTGCCAGCCTTCCCCAGGGGCGGTTTCCCTATGGTAGCTACACCTTC

J gene: TRBJ2-5
D gene: TRBD2
clone size: .
V gene: TRBV11-2
CDR3 length: 13
CDR3 protein: CASSSLAEETQYF
CDR3 DNA: TGTGCCAGCAGTTCACTAGCGGAAGAGACCCAGTACTTC

J gene: TRBJ1-6
D gene: .
clone size: .
V gene: TRBV11-2
CDR3 length: 15
CDR3 protein: CASSSLAGQPYPLDF
CDR3 DNA: TGTGCCAGCAGCTCCCTGGCCGGACAGCCGTATCCCCTTGACTTT

J gene: TRBJ1-5
D gene: .
clone size: .
V gene: TRBV2
CDR3 length: 14
CDR3 protein: CASSGSTGDQPQHF
CDR3 DNA: TGTGCCAGCAGTGGATCGACCGGAGATCAGCCCCAGCATTTT

J gene: TRBJ2-2
D gene: TRBD2
clone size: .
V gene: TRBV5-1
CDR3 length: 15
CDR3 protein: CASSLDRGGPGELFF
CDR3 DNA: TGCGCCAGCAGCTTGGATCGGGGGGGCCCCGGGGAGCTGTTTTTT

J gene: TRBJ1-3
D gene: .
clone size: .
V gene: TRBV1
CDR3 length: 16
CDR3 protein: CTSSQGSRGTGNTIYF
CDR3 DNA: TGCACCAGCAGCCAGGGATCCAGGGGGACTGGAAACACCATATATTTT

J gene: TRBJ1-6
D gene: TRBD1
clone size: .
V gene: TRBV30
CDR3 length: 13
CDR3 protein: CAWATGVNSPLHF
CDR3 DNA: TGTGCCTGGGCGACAGGGGTGAATTCACCCCTCCACTTT

J gene: TRBJ2-1
D gene: .
clone size: .
V gene: TRBV7-2
CDR3 length: 16
CDR3 protein: CASSPWTAGAYNEQFF
CDR3 DNA: TGTGCCAGCAGCCCTTGGACTGCCGGGGCCTACAATGAGCAGTTCTTC

J gene: TRBJ1-2
D gene: .
clone size: .
V gene: TRBV20-1
CDR3 length: 11
CDR3 protein: CSALGDYGYTF
CDR3 DNA: TGCAGTGCTCTGGGAGACTATGGCTACACCTTC

J gene: TRBJ2-5
D gene: .
clone size: .
V gene: TRBV5-1
CDR3 length: 14
CDR3 protein: CASSRETAEETQYF
CDR3 DNA: TGCGCCAGCAGCCGGGAGACAGCCGAAGAGACCCAGTACTTC

J gene: TRBJ1-3
D gene: .
clone size: once
V gene: TRBV18
CDR3 length: 16
CDR3 protein: CASSPSDTLSGNTIYF
CDR3 DNA: TGTGCCAGCTCACCATCGGACACACTTTCTGGAAACACCATATATTTT

J gene: TRBJ2-5
D gene: .
clone size: few
V gene: TRBV7-9
CDR3 length: 15
CDR3 protein: CASSLQTGGSETQYF
CDR3 DNA: TGTGCCAGCAGCTTACAGACGGGTGGTTCGGAGACCCAGTACTTC

J gene: TRBJ1-6
D gene: TRBD1
clone size: .
V gene: TRBV6-6
CDR3 length: 18
CDR3 protein: CASSRLPGGVGYNSPLHF
CDR3 DNA: TGTGCCAGCAGTCGCCTCCCAGGGGGCGTGGGCTATAATTCACCCCTCCACTTT

J gene: TRBJ2-7
D gene: .
clone size: .
V gene: TRBV11-2
CDR3 length: 19
CDR3 protein: CASSLEGGRSYRVSYEQYF
CDR3 DNA: TGTGCCAGCAGCTTAGAAGGCGGCAGGTCCTACAGGGTATCCTACGAGCAGTACTTC

J gene: TRBJ2-7
D gene: TRBD1
clone size: .
V gene: TRBV6-2/TRBV6-3
CDR3 length: 15
CDR3 protein: CASSYSTGVAGEQYF
CDR3 DNA: TGTGCCAGCAGTTACTCGACAGGGGTGGCAGGCGAGCAGTACTTC

J gene: TRBJ1-2
D gene: .
clone size: .
V gene: TRBV7-2
CDR3 length: 13
CDR3 protein: CASSPRRGGGYTF
CDR3 DNA: TGTGCCAGCAGCCCTCGCAGGGGCGGCGGCTACACCTTC

J gene: TRBJ2-5
D gene: .
clone size: .
V gene: TRBV7-6
CDR3 length: 16
CDR3 protein: CASSGRGTFRGETQYF
CDR3 DNA: TGTGCCAGCAGCGGGAGGGGGACCTTCCGGGGAGAGACCCAGTACTTC

J gene: TRBJ2-5
D gene: .
clone size: .
V gene: TRBV12-3/TRBV12-4
CDR3 length: 13
CDR3 protein: CASSFSGEETQYF
CDR3 DNA: TGTGCCAGCAGTTTTTCAGGGGAAGAGACCCAGTACTTC

J gene: TRBJ1-4
D gene: .
clone size: .
V gene: TRBV18
CDR3 length: 15
CDR3 protein: CASSPVSGISEKLFF
CDR3 DNA: TGTGCCAGCTCACCCGTCAGCGGAATTAGCGAAAAACTGTTTTTT

J gene: TRBJ2-7
D gene: TRBD1
clone size: .
V gene: TRBV28
CDR3 length: 16
CDR3 protein: CASSSTFEDRAYEQYF
CDR3 DNA: TGTGCCAGCAGTTCCACCTTCGAGGACAGGGCCTACGAGCAGTACTTC

J gene: TRBJ1-3
D gene: .
clone size: .
V gene: TRBV9
CDR3 length: 15
CDR3 protein: CASSPRIDRTYTIYF
CDR3 DNA: TGTGCCAGCAGCCCCCGAATAGACAGGACCTACACCATATATTTT

J gene: TRBJ2-3
D gene: TRBD2
clone size: .
V gene: TRBV19
CDR3 length: 14
CDR3 protein: CASSIAGGKDTQYF
CDR3 DNA: TGTGCCAGTAGCATAGCGGGGGGGAAAGATACGCAGTATTTT

J gene: TRBJ1-1
D gene: .
clone size: .
V gene: TRBV19
CDR3 length: 14
CDR3 protein: CASSPRDRGTEAFF
CDR3 DNA: TGTGCCAGTAGCCCTAGGGATCGGGGCACTGAAGCTTTCTTT

J gene: TRBJ1-2
D gene: .
clone size: .
V gene: TRBV30
CDR3 length: 15
CDR3 protein: CAWSPRAGAPYGYTF
CDR3 DNA: TGTGCCTGGAGTCCCCGCGCGGGGGCCCCCTATGGCTACACCTTC

J gene: TRBJ2-1
D gene: TRBD2
clone size: .
V gene: TRBV24-1
CDR3 length: 17
CDR3 protein: CATSDFRASGTYNEQFF
CDR3 DNA: TGTGCCACCAGTGATTTTAGGGCTAGCGGAACCTACAATGAGCAGTTCTTC

J gene: TRBJ2-2
D gene: TRBD2
clone size: .
V gene: TRBV2
CDR3 length: 19
CDR3 protein: CASSKIGLANRNRGGELFF
CDR3 DNA: TGTGCCAGCTCCAAAATTGGACTAGCAAATAGGAATAGGGGCGGGGAGCTGTTTTTT

J gene: TRBJ1-1
D gene: .
clone size: once
V gene: TRBV4-1
CDR3 length: 13
CDR3 protein: CASSRDMGYEAFF
CDR3 DNA: TGCGCCAGCAGCCGGGACATGGGCTATGAAGCTTTCTTT

J gene: TRBJ1-4
D gene: .
clone size: .
V gene: TRBV5-1
CDR3 length: 18
CDR3 protein: CASSLYPPVGPTNEKLFF
CDR3 DNA: TGCGCCAGCAGCTTGTATCCCCCAGTGGGGCCAACTAATGAAAAACTGTTTTTT

J gene: TRBJ2-7
D gene: .
clone size: .
V gene: TRBV11-2
CDR3 length: 14
CDR3 protein: CASSLRLASDEQYF
CDR3 DNA: TGTGCCAGCAGCTTACGTCTAGCAAGCGACGAGCAGTACTTC

J gene: TRBJ1-1
D gene: TRBD1
clone size: .
V gene: TRBV6-6
CDR3 length: 13
CDR3 protein: CASSYSPGQGSFF
CDR3 DNA: TGTGCCAGCAGTTACTCCCCGGGACAGGGGTCTTTCTTT

J gene: TRBJ2-1
D gene: .
clone size: .
V gene: TRBV7-9
CDR3 length: 15
CDR3 protein: CASTPASRGNNEQFF
CDR3 DNA: TGTGCCAGCACCCCCGCTTCCAGGGGAAACAATGAGCAGTTCTTC

J gene: TRBJ2-1
D gene: TRBD2
clone size: .
V gene: TRBV27
CDR3 length: 15
CDR3 protein: CASNPGLAGSVEQFF
CDR3 DNA: TGTGCCAGCAATCCTGGACTAGCGGGATCGGTCGAGCAGTTCTTC

J gene: TRBJ1-1
D gene: .
clone size: .
V gene: TRBV19
CDR3 length: 12
CDR3 protein: CASSPNLIEAFF
CDR3 DNA: TGTGCCAGTAGCCCGAACCTAATTGAAGCTTTCTTT

J gene: TRBJ1-1
D gene: .
clone size: .
V gene: TRBV2
CDR3 length: 13
CDR3 protein: CASSSDRRTEAFF
CDR3 DNA: TGTGCCAGCAGCTCCGACAGACGGACTGAAGCTTTCTTT

J gene: TRBJ1-1
D gene: .
clone size: .
V gene: TRBV7-9
CDR3 length: 15
CDR3 protein: CASSPRGQGFTEAFF
CDR3 DNA: TGTGCCAGCAGCCCAAGAGGCCAGGGGTTCACTGAAGCTTTCTTT

J gene: TRBJ1-6
D gene: TRBD1
clone size: .
V gene: TRBV2
CDR3 length: 19
CDR3 protein: CASSLGTGVSRSYNSPLHF
CDR3 DNA: TGTGCCAGCAGTCTCGGGACAGGGGTGTCACGCTCCTATAATTCACCCCTCCACTTT

J gene: TRBJ1-1
D gene: .
clone size: .
V gene: TRBV5-1
CDR3 length: 14
CDR3 protein: CASSFGRTDTEAFF
CDR3 DNA: TGCGCCAGCAGCTTTGGGCGTACGGACACTGAAGCTTTCTTT

J gene: TRBJ2-5
D gene: TRBD1
clone size: .
V gene: TRBV11-3
CDR3 length: 15
CDR3 protein: CASSLGQGRGETQYF
CDR3 DNA: TGTGCCAGCAGTTTGGGACAGGGGCGAGGAGAGACCCAGTACTTC

J gene: TRBJ2-7
D gene: .
clone size: .
V gene: TRBV18
CDR3 length: 14
CDR3 protein: CASSPPPGTYEQYF
CDR3 DNA: TGTGCCAGCTCACCCCCGCCGGGGACCTACGAGCAGTACTTC

J gene: TRBJ2-3
D gene: .
clone size: .
V gene: TRBV9
CDR3 length: 14
CDR3 protein: CASRGGFSTDTQYF
CDR3 DNA: TGTGCCAGCAGGGGAGGATTTAGCACAGATACGCAGTATTTT

J gene: TRBJ2-7
D gene: TRBD1
clone size: .
V gene: TRBV5-6
CDR3 length: 16
CDR3 protein: CASSPVPGQGTYEQYF
CDR3 DNA: TGTGCCAGCAGCCCGGTCCCGGGACAGGGTACGTACGAGCAGTACTTC

J gene: TRBJ1-2
D gene: .
clone size: .
V gene: TRBV29-1
CDR3 length: 13
CDR3 protein: CSVFERVHSGYTF
CDR3 DNA: TGCAGCGTTTTTGAGAGGGTGCATTCCGGCTACACCTTC

J gene: TRBJ1-3
D gene: .
clone size: .
V gene: TRBV6-5
CDR3 length: 15
CDR3 protein: CASSRGPTGRNTIYF
CDR3 DNA: TGTGCCAGCAGTCGAGGACCGACAGGCAGAAACACCATATATTTT

J gene: TRBJ2-5
D gene: .
clone size: few
V gene: TRBV7-8
CDR3 length: 12
CDR3 protein: CASSPRGETQYF
CDR3 DNA: TGTGCCAGCAGCCCCCGCGGGGAGACCCAGTACTTC

J gene: TRBJ2-2
D gene: .
clone size: .
V gene: TRBV5-1
CDR3 length: 15
CDR3 protein: CASSLEIRNTGELFF
CDR3 DNA: TGCGCCAGCAGCTTGGAAATTAGGAACACCGGGGAGCTGTTTTTT

J gene: TRBJ2-1
D gene: TRBD2
clone size: .
V gene: TRBV4-1
CDR3 length: 15
CDR3 protein: CASSPGLAGSNEQFF
CDR3 DNA: TGCGCCAGCAGCCCTGGACTAGCGGGAAGCAATGAGCAGTTCTTC

J gene: TRBJ2-1
D gene: .
clone size: few
V gene: TRBV29-1
CDR3 length: 11
CDR3 protein: CSVGSGDSAFF
CDR3 DNA: TGCAGCGTCGGGAGTGGGGACAGCGCGTTCTTC